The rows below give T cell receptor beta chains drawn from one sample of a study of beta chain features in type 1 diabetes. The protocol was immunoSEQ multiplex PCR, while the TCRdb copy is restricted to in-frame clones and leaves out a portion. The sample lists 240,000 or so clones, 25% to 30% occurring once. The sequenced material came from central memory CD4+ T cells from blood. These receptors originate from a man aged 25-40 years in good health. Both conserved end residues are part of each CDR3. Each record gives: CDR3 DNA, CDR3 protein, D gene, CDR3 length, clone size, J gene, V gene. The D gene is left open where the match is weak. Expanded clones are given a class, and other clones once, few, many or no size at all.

CDR3nt: TGCAGCGTTGAAGATCTGGGCAGGGGCCGTGGCTACACCTTC
CDR3aa: CSVEDLGRGRGYTF
d_gene: .
len: 14
abundance: many
j_gene: TRBJ1-2
v_gene: TRBV29-1

CDR3nt: TGCAGCGTTGATCAGGTGGGGGGGCGTTCCTACAATGAGCAGTTCTTC
CDR3aa: CSVDQVGGRSYNEQFF
d_gene: .
len: 16
abundance: few
j_gene: TRBJ2-1
v_gene: TRBV29-1

CDR3nt: TGCAGCGTTGCAAGGGGAAATAGCGACGAGCAGTACTTC
CDR3aa: CSVARGNSDEQYF
d_gene: .
len: 13
abundance: .
j_gene: TRBJ2-7
v_gene: TRBV29-1

CDR3nt: TGTGCCAGCAGTTATCAGCGGGCCCACCAAGAGACCCAGTACTTC
CDR3aa: CASSYQRAHQETQYF
d_gene: .
len: 15
abundance: .
j_gene: TRBJ2-5
v_gene: TRBV6-6

CDR3nt: TGTGCCAGCAGCGTAGGAGTTGGGGGACGTGGGGAGACCCAGTACTTC
CDR3aa: CASSVGVGGRGETQYF
d_gene: .
len: 16
abundance: .
j_gene: TRBJ2-5
v_gene: TRBV9

CDR3nt: TGTGCCATCAGCCCGGGACTAGTGGTTAGCGAGACCCAGTACTTC
CDR3aa: CAISPGLVVSETQYF
d_gene: TRBD2
len: 15
abundance: few
j_gene: TRBJ2-5
v_gene: TRBV10-3

CDR3nt: TGTGCCAGCAGCACAGGGGCCGGGGAGCTGTTTTTT
CDR3aa: CASSTGAGELFF
d_gene: TRBD1
len: 12
abundance: .
j_gene: TRBJ2-2
v_gene: TRBV7-2

CDR3nt: TGTGCCAGCAGCACCCGGGGGACAGGGGGCAATCAGCCCCAGCATTTT
CDR3aa: CASSTRGTGGNQPQHF
d_gene: TRBD1
len: 16
abundance: .
j_gene: TRBJ1-5
v_gene: TRBV5-6

CDR3nt: TGTGCCAGCAGTGGATCTAGCGGGGGGGGAGATACGCAGTATTTT
CDR3aa: CASSGSSGGGDTQYF
d_gene: TRBD2
len: 15
abundance: .
j_gene: TRBJ2-3
v_gene: TRBV2

CDR3nt: TGTGCCAGCTCATCGGACAGGGGGATTCAATCACCCCTCCACTTT
CDR3aa: CASSSDRGIQSPLHF
d_gene: TRBD1
len: 15
abundance: .
j_gene: TRBJ1-6
v_gene: TRBV18

CDR3nt: TGTGCCAGCAGGACCACAGGGGGAGTGAACACCGGGGAGCTGTTTTTT
CDR3aa: CASRTTGGVNTGELFF
d_gene: TRBD1
len: 16
abundance: .
j_gene: TRBJ2-2
v_gene: TRBV7-2

CDR3nt: TGTGCCAGCAGCTTAGGGCAGGGGGCTAACTACGAGCAGTACTTC
CDR3aa: CASSLGQGANYEQYF
d_gene: TRBD1
len: 15
abundance: few
j_gene: TRBJ2-7
v_gene: TRBV7-9

CDR3nt: TGTGCCAGCAGCCCTTCGACTAGCGGGAGGGAGACCCAGTACTTC
CDR3aa: CASSPSTSGRETQYF
d_gene: TRBD2
len: 15
abundance: .
j_gene: TRBJ2-5
v_gene: TRBV7-7

CDR3nt: TGTGCCAGCAGTCTGACTAGCGGGGGCACAGATACGCAGTATTTT
CDR3aa: CASSLTSGGTDTQYF
d_gene: TRBD2
len: 15
abundance: .
j_gene: TRBJ2-3
v_gene: TRBV5-4

CDR3nt: TGTGCCTGGAGTACAGGATACAACTCTGGAAACACCATATATTTT
CDR3aa: CAWSTGYNSGNTIYF
d_gene: .
len: 15
abundance: .
j_gene: TRBJ1-3
v_gene: TRBV30

CDR3nt: TGCGCCAGCAGCCATCCCGGGGGTAGCATTTACGAGCAGTACTTC
CDR3aa: CASSHPGGSIYEQYF
d_gene: .
len: 15
abundance: .
j_gene: TRBJ2-7
v_gene: TRBV4-1

CDR3nt: TGCGCCAGCAGGAACCCTAGCACAGATACGCAGTATTTT
CDR3aa: CASRNPSTDTQYF
d_gene: .
len: 13
abundance: .
j_gene: TRBJ2-3
v_gene: TRBV5-1

CDR3nt: TGCGCCAGCAGCTCCCGTCTGGGAGCTTTCTTT
CDR3aa: CASSSRLGAFF
d_gene: .
len: 11
abundance: few
j_gene: TRBJ1-1
v_gene: TRBV4-1

CDR3nt: TGTGCCAGCAGCTTGGAGGCGGGACCCACAGATACGCAGTATTTT
CDR3aa: CASSLEAGPTDTQYF
d_gene: .
len: 15
abundance: .
j_gene: TRBJ2-3
v_gene: TRBV5-4

CDR3nt: TGTGCCAGCTCACCACAGGACAGGGCCACCGGGGAGCTGTTTTTT
CDR3aa: CASSPQDRATGELFF
d_gene: TRBD1
len: 15
abundance: .
j_gene: TRBJ2-2
v_gene: TRBV18

CDR3nt: TGTGCCTGGAGTGTAACGGGTTTCAGTCAGCCCCAGCATTTT
CDR3aa: CAWSVTGFSQPQHF
d_gene: .
len: 14
abundance: .
j_gene: TRBJ1-5
v_gene: TRBV30

CDR3nt: TGTGCCAGCAGCTTAGGGACGGGTTTGCAGTATTTT
CDR3aa: CASSLGTGLQYF
d_gene: .
len: 12
abundance: .
j_gene: TRBJ2-3
v_gene: TRBV11-2

CDR3nt: TGTGCCAGCAGGCCAGCAGGGGGCTATGGCTACACCTTC
CDR3aa: CASRPAGGYGYTF
d_gene: TRBD1
len: 13
abundance: .
j_gene: TRBJ1-2
v_gene: TRBV7-2

CDR3nt: TGTGCCATCAGCCGGGACGCGGATACGCAGTATTTT
CDR3aa: CAISRDADTQYF
d_gene: .
len: 12
abundance: few
j_gene: TRBJ2-3
v_gene: TRBV10-3

CDR3nt: TGTGCCAGCAGTGCTGGGGCTAGTCCGGGAGATACGCAGTATTTT
CDR3aa: CASSAGASPGDTQYF
d_gene: .
len: 15
abundance: .
j_gene: TRBJ2-3
v_gene: TRBV2

CDR3nt: TGTGCCAGCAGGCCTCCACAAGAGACCCAGTACTTC
CDR3aa: CASRPPQETQYF
d_gene: .
len: 12
abundance: few
j_gene: TRBJ2-5
v_gene: TRBV6-5

CDR3nt: TGTGCCAGCAGTGAAGGGCAGGGCGCAACCTACGAGCAGTACTTC
CDR3aa: CASSEGQGATYEQYF
d_gene: .
len: 15
abundance: .
j_gene: TRBJ2-7
v_gene: TRBV6-1

CDR3nt: TGTGCCAGCAGCCAGGACTGGGGTGAGCAGTTCTTC
CDR3aa: CASSQDWGEQFF
d_gene: .
len: 12
abundance: few
j_gene: TRBJ2-1
v_gene: TRBV14

CDR3nt: TGTGCCAGCCGGGACAGGGGAGGCACAGATACGCAGTATTTT
CDR3aa: CASRDRGGTDTQYF
d_gene: TRBD1
len: 14
abundance: .
j_gene: TRBJ2-3
v_gene: TRBV19

CDR3nt: TGCAGCGTTTACGGGGGCGAGCAGTACTTC
CDR3aa: CSVYGGEQYF
d_gene: .
len: 10
abundance: few
j_gene: TRBJ2-7
v_gene: TRBV29-1

CDR3nt: TGTGCCAGCAGCCCCCAATCACGGGGGGGGAATTCCTACAATGAGCAGTTCTTC
CDR3aa: CASSPQSRGGNSYNEQFF
d_gene: TRBD2
len: 18
abundance: .
j_gene: TRBJ2-1
v_gene: TRBV7-2

CDR3nt: TGTGCCAGCAGTTTATCGACAGGGGATAGCTATGGCTACACCTTC
CDR3aa: CASSLSTGDSYGYTF
d_gene: TRBD1
len: 15
abundance: many
j_gene: TRBJ1-2
v_gene: TRBV27

CDR3nt: TGTGCCAGCAGTCCGGGACTAGCTCGTGAGCAGTTCTTC
CDR3aa: CASSPGLAREQFF
d_gene: TRBD2
len: 13
abundance: .
j_gene: TRBJ2-1
v_gene: TRBV28

CDR3nt: TGCGCCAGCAGCGAAGGGTACACTGAAGCTTTCTTT
CDR3aa: CASSEGYTEAFF
d_gene: .
len: 12
abundance: few
j_gene: TRBJ1-1
v_gene: TRBV5-1

CDR3nt: TGCAGCGTCCAGATATTCAACACTGAAGCTTTCTTT
CDR3aa: CSVQIFNTEAFF
d_gene: .
len: 12
abundance: .
j_gene: TRBJ1-1
v_gene: TRBV29-1

CDR3nt: TGTGCCAGTAGTAGTTCCGGGACTAGCGCCTACAATGAGCAGTTCTTC
CDR3aa: CASSSSGTSAYNEQFF
d_gene: TRBD2
len: 16
abundance: .
j_gene: TRBJ2-1
v_gene: TRBV19

CDR3nt: TGTGCCAGCAGCTACACTGGCCTAGACATTCAGTACTTC
CDR3aa: CASSYTGLDIQYF
d_gene: .
len: 13
abundance: medium-sized
j_gene: TRBJ2-4
v_gene: TRBV7-2

CDR3nt: TGTGCCAGCAGTCGAACAGGACAGGGTACCCAGCAGTACTTC
CDR3aa: CASSRTGQGTQQYF
d_gene: TRBD1
len: 14
abundance: .
j_gene: TRBJ2-5
v_gene: TRBV9

CDR3nt: TGTGCCAGCAGCGCTAGCGGGCCTGGGGCCCAGTACTTC
CDR3aa: CASSASGPGAQYF
d_gene: TRBD2
len: 13
abundance: .
j_gene: TRBJ2-5
v_gene: TRBV7-2

CDR3nt: TGTGCCAGCAGCCCCCAGAGCGGGGGAAACATTCAGTACTTC
CDR3aa: CASSPQSGGNIQYF
d_gene: TRBD2
len: 14
abundance: .
j_gene: TRBJ2-4
v_gene: TRBV7-2

CDR3nt: TGCAGTGCTAGCGGAGGGGACTCACAGTTCTTC
CDR3aa: CSASGGDSQFF
d_gene: .
len: 11
abundance: few
j_gene: TRBJ2-1
v_gene: TRBV20-1

CDR3nt: TGTGCCAGCAGCTCGCCTGCGGGGGCGAACCCCTACGAGCAGTACTTC
CDR3aa: CASSSPAGANPYEQYF
d_gene: .
len: 16
abundance: many
j_gene: TRBJ2-7
v_gene: TRBV7-2

CDR3nt: TGTGCCAGCAGCTCCCCGAGTGGGACCCAGTACTTC
CDR3aa: CASSSPSGTQYF
d_gene: .
len: 12
abundance: few
j_gene: TRBJ2-5
v_gene: TRBV7-8

CDR3nt: TGTGCCAGCAGCCATACCCGCGGGGGGGCCAATGAGCAGTTCTTC
CDR3aa: CASSHTRGGANEQFF
d_gene: TRBD2
len: 15
abundance: many
j_gene: TRBJ2-1
v_gene: TRBV4-2

CDR3nt: TGTGCCAGCAGTCATGGACGGGACCGGACAGATACGCAGTATTTT
CDR3aa: CASSHGRDRTDTQYF
d_gene: .
len: 15
abundance: .
j_gene: TRBJ2-3
v_gene: TRBV27

CDR3nt: TGCAGTGCTACACAGGGCTACGGCTACACCTTC
CDR3aa: CSATQGYGYTF
d_gene: .
len: 11
abundance: .
j_gene: TRBJ1-2
v_gene: TRBV20-1